This entry concerns a single T cell receptor beta chain. This specimen belongs to a study of control samples from healthy donors and cancer patients. CDR3 length: 13 residues. Germline loops: CDR1 SGHDN, CDR2 FVKESK. V dropped 5 bases and J dropped 2 bases, with 9 bases sitting between them. Repertoires were generated with immunoSEQ multiplex PCR, while TCRdb's copy carries only in-frame clones and drops some. Of around 180,000 clones listed, approximately 86% were seen once; the top ten hold nearly 5%. The chain has TRBV14 and TRBJ1-1; no clear D gene. This clonotype originated in a woman in her twenties or thirties in good health. Input material: blood. For the CDR3, the DNA is TGTGCCAGCAGCGCTCACCTCAACACTGAAGCTTTCTTT. It is translated as CASSAHLNTEAFF.